This T cell receptor (beta chain) was found in a study of blood T cell repertoires in COVID-19 (dated by TCRdb to 2020 to 2021). Looking at the study overall: Collaborator samples came from the United States, Italy and Spain and covered acute and convalescent phases of COVID-19. The material from the prospective study consisted of cDNA or gDNA derived from T cells, B-cell-depleted T cells, or PBMCs. The dataset comprised deeply sampled blood TCRbeta repertoires from subjects exposed to, actively infected with, or recovered from COVID-19. The repertoires were made available in a free public database intended to serve as a resource for research on the immune response to SARS-CoV-2. The samples were drawn from the first 160 participants of the ongoing ImmuneRACE study and from more than 1,000 subjects provided by 6 global collaborators. The sample metadata nearly always contained a de-identified subject ID, COVID-19 status, age in years and sex. HLA class I and class II types, where available, came from metadata supplied by the sample provider rather than from assay-based typing.

About this clone itself: This clone's antigen is unknown. No much larger clone is present one base from it, and per-base qualities are unavailable.

The paper's findings and limits, for the study overall: How much clinical and demographic metadata was included differed by source and by participant, and the metadata was provided uncurated.

Samples from volunteer blood donors who had recovered from COVID-19 were contributed by a second Seattle source. The collaborating institutions used their own protocols to collect whole blood in K2EDTA tubes. For TCRbeta analysis, collaborators shipped samples in one of three forms: frozen whole blood, isolated PBMCs, or DNA extracted from either of those sample types. Taken from cysteine to phenylalanine, the CDR3 has 15 residues. Only the CDR3 part of the read is kept: 45 bases, read in frame from the first base. From the germline V gene, CDR1 is SGHTA and CDR2 is FQGTGA. Trimming accounts for 0 bases at V and 5 bases at J, while the number of junction bases matched to no gene is 6. The immunoSEQ Assay, a bias-controlled multiplex PCR, was used to amplify TCRbeta CDR3 regions from genomic DNA. On the study's bioinformatics: Within the assay, amplification of reference gene primers was used to estimate how many nucleated cells each sample contained. Sequence reads were collapsed and filtered to measure the absolute abundance of every unique TCRbeta CDR3 rearrangement. Productive Simpson clonality was computed per sample as the square root of Simpson's diversity index over productive rearrangements. In TCRdb, the immuneACCESS table is reduced to in-frame sequences with V and J assigned. These tables do not hold every clone; where another copy was compared, an unresolved V gene accounts for under half, and the others remain unexplained. For V, J and clone size, that table is used; D and trimming come from the DNA. The sample records under 300,000 clones, about nine tenths of which are singletons. The ten largest account for 0.85% to 1% of the sample.

This clonotype was obtained from a woman between 40 and 50 years old who had recovered from COVID-19. Specimen: peripheral blood. The receptor chain draws on TRBV7-3 and TRBJ2-5; the central 7 bases match TRBD1. Here the CDR3 is given as CASSLTGGGAETQYF. Read as DNA, the sequence is TGTGCCAGCAGCTTAACAGGGGGCGGTGCGGAGACCCAGTACTTC.